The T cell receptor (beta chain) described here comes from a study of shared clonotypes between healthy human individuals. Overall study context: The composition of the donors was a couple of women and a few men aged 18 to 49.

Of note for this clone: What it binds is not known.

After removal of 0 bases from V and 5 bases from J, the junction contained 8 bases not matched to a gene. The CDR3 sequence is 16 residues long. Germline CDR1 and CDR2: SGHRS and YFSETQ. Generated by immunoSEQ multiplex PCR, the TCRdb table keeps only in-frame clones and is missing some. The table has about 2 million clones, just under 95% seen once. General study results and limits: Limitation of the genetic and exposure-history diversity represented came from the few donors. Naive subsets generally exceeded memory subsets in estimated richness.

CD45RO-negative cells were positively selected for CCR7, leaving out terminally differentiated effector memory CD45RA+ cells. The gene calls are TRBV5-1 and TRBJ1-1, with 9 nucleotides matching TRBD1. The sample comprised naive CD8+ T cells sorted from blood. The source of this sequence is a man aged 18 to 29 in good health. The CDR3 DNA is TGCGCCAGCAGCTTGGAAGGGACAGGGCTTGTGACTGAAGCTTTCTTT. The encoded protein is CASSLEGTGLVTEAFF.